The 16 T cell receptor beta chains in this list originate from one sample, sequenced in a study of Ad26.COV2.S vaccination and SARS-CoV-2 variants. This table comes from immunoSEQ multiplex PCR, and its TCRdb copy is limited to in-frame clones, with some not included. The table includes more than 300,000 clones, around 84% detected once. Treatment denoted: roughly 20 received Ad26.COV2.S at low or high dose, single or two shots; about 5 received placebo; per-sample allocation not given. Sampling occurred on day 63 after the first vaccine or placebo injection. The material was peripheral blood, obtained in a trial of Ad26.COV2.S vaccine versus placebo. The receptors here all came from a person between 18 and 65 years old who received the Ad26.COV2.S COVID-19 vaccine or a placebo.

The chain is built from TRBV5-6 and TRBJ1-1; D ambiguous. Deletions cut 0 bases from V and 10 bases from J, with 16 bases between. CDR1 is SGHDT and CDR2 is YYEEEE in the germline V gene. The length of the CDR3 is 14 residues. CDR3 protein: CASSLDLFGMGAFF. The CDR3 DNA reads as TGTGCCAGCAGCTTGGATCTCTTTGGGATGGGAGCTTTCTTT.

Worth noting for this clone: Other DNA sequences within the sample encode an identical CDR3. CDR3 in amino acids: CASSLSNSPLHF. The CDR3 DNA reads TGTGCCAGCAGCTTAAGTAATTCACCCCTCCACTTT. This chain links TRBV5-4 with TRBJ1-6; D remains ambiguous. CDR1 and CDR2 (germline): SGHNT, YYREEE (reference sequence). The CDR3 runs to 12 residues. V was pared by 2 bases and J by 6 bases, with 3 bases between.

A single count supports this clone. The CDR3 here is CASSLMAGEAFF. DNA of the CDR3: TGTGCCAGCAGCTTAATGGCCGGTGAAGCTTTCTTT. The rearrangement uses TRBV7-9 and TRBJ1-1, with no clear D. CDR3 length: 12 amino acids. Trimming removed 2 bases from V and 7 bases from J, with 8 bases in between. Germline CDR1 reads SEHNR; CDR2 reads FQNEAQ (reference sequence). The entire variable domain, with the rest obtained from reference TRBV7-9 and TRBJ1-1, is as follows: DTGVSQNPRHKITKRGQNVTFRCDPISEHNRLYWYRQTLGQGPEFLTYFQNEAQLEKSRLLSDRFSAERPKGSFSTLEIQRTEQGDSAMYLCASSLMAGEAFFGQGTRLTVV.

The chain carries TRBV5-1 and TRBJ1-2; D is possibly TRBD1 (6 bases). The CDR3 consists of 14 residues. Trimming removed 1 base at V and 6 bases at J, with 13 bases between. Germline CDR1 SGHRS, CDR2 YFSETQ. CDR3 nucleotides: TGCGCCAGCAGCTTGAACAGGGCTTCGGATGGCTACACCTTC. Translation: CASSLNRASDGYTF.

V gene TRBV7-2 combines with J gene TRBJ2-2, with a possible D match to TRBD2 (5 bases). CDR3 length equals 14 residues. V was shortened by 5 bases and J by 6 bases, with 13 bases between the two germline ends. Germline values: CDR1 SGHTA, CDR2 FQGNSA. CDR3 sequence: CASSPGGFAGELFF. The DNA of the CDR3 is TGTGCCAGCAGCCCCGGCGGGTTCGCCGGGGAGCTGTTTTTT.

V and J are TRBV7-9 and TRBJ1-4; no clear D. The germline V gene has CDR1 SEHNR and CDR2 FQNEAQ (reference sequence). The CDR3 totals 16 residues. The V and J ends lost 5 bases and 0 bases respectively, with 13 bases between them. In nucleotides, the CDR3 is TGTGCCAGCAGCCCTACCTACTCGCCAACTAATGAAAAACTGTTTTTT. Residues: CASSPTYSPTNEKLFF.

This sequence joins TRBV7-9 and TRBJ2-5; no clear D gene. The germline CDR1 and CDR2 sequences are SEHNR and FQNEAQ (reference sequence). Between the trimmed V and J ends, which lost 2 bases and 2 bases, there was a span of 9 bases. There are 14 residues in the CDR3. CDR3 sequence: CASSLHMGQETQYF. Written as DNA, the CDR3 is TGTGCCAGCAGCTTACACATGGGTCAAGAGACCCAGTACTTC.

CDR3 sequence: CSASNGGAGDTQYF. The CDR3 region has the DNA TGCAGTGCTAGTAACGGGGGGGCCGGGGATACGCAGTATTTT. This rearrangement joins TRBV20-1 to TRBJ2-3; TRBD2 matches 8 bases. The junction had 8 bases not matched to a gene; V was cut back by 3 bases and J by 6 bases. CDR1 is DFQATT and CDR2 is SNEGSKA in the germline V gene (reference sequence). CDR3 length: 14 amino acids.

V gene TRBV3-1 (or the pseudogene TRBV3-2) combines with J gene TRBJ2-7; D is unresolved. CDR3 size: 15 residues. The V end was cut by 0 bases, the J end by 7 bases, with 16 bases between. Germline lookup yields CDR1 LGHDT and CDR2 YNNKEL (reference sequence). DNA for the CDR3: TGTGCCAGCAGCCAAGAAGGCCTAGGTAATGGTGAGCAGTACTTC. This codes for CASSQEGLGNGEQYF.

V is TRBV20-1 and J is TRBJ2-5; 8 bases are shared with TRBD1. The ends lost 3 bases at V and 1 base at J; junction bases unmatched: 10. CDR3 length equals 16 residues. The V gene's germline CDR1 is DFQATT and CDR2 SNEGSKA (reference sequence). CDR3 in amino acids: CSASRQGAFPQETQYF. The DNA for the CDR3 is TGCAGTGCTAGTAGGCAGGGGGCATTCCCCCAAGAGACCCAGTACTTC.

The rearrangement joins TRBV3-1 (or the pseudogene TRBV3-2) to TRBJ1-1, with D unclear. The CDR3 spans 15 residues. Looked up from germline, CDR1 is LGHDT and CDR2 is YNNKEL (reference sequence). The V end was cut by 1 base, the J end by 6 bases, with 15 bases between. The CDR3 nucleotides read TGTGCCAGCAGCCAAGCCAGAAGAGACTGCGCTGAAGCTTTCTTT. This gives the protein CASSQARRDCAEAFF.

The rearrangement uses TRBV12-3 or TRBV12-4 and TRBJ1-6; no reliable D call. The CDR3 spans 13 residues. Trimming shortened V by 10 bases and J by 8 bases, and 15 bases separated the two germline ends. The CDR3 DNA reads as TGTGCCACCAGAACCGGGCGAGATTCACCCCTCCACTTT. It codes for CATRTGRDSPLHF.

This clone was detected only once. This chain joins TRBV30 and TRBJ1-5; possibly TRBD1 for D (6 bases). V lost 1 base, J lost 6 bases, and 10 bases lay in between. This CDR3 region has 13 residues. Germline loops: CDR1 GTSNPN, CDR2 SVGIG (reference sequence). CDR3: CAWSGGGGQPQHF. The CDR3 DNA reads as TGTGCCTGGAGTGGAGGGGGAGGTCAGCCCCAGCATTTT.

This chain uses TRBV24-1 with TRBJ2-1; D might be TRBD2 (7 bases). The CDR3 consists of 16 residues. Per germline, CDR1 KGHDR and CDR2 SFDVKD. With 3 bases removed from V and 0 bases from J, the gap between germline ends came to 11 bases. CDR3 in DNA: TGTGCCACCAGTGATCCGAGGGGGGGCTCCTACAATGAGCAGTTCTTC. It is translated as CATSDPRGGSYNEQFF.

V usage is TRBV3-1 (or the pseudogene TRBV3-2) and J usage is TRBJ2-7, with D hard to call. Germline V CDR1 and CDR2: LGHDT, YNNKEL (reference sequence). Deletions cut 1 base from V and 2 bases from J, with 6 bases between. The CDR3 spans 13 residues. The CDR3 is CASSQGQTYEQYF. Here the CDR3 DNA reads TGTGCCAGCAGCCAAGGCCAGACCTACGAGCAGTACTTC.

The chain links TRBV7-9 to TRBJ2-3, with D perhaps matching TRBD2 (5 bases). Germline lookup yields CDR1 SEHNR and CDR2 FQNEAQ (reference sequence). This CDR3 has 15 amino acids. The V end was cut by 5 bases, the J end by 0 bases, with 12 bases between. CDR3 protein: CASSAQLGSTDTQYF. CDR3 in DNA: TGTGCCAGCAGCGCACAACTAGGGAGCACAGATACGCAGTATTTT.